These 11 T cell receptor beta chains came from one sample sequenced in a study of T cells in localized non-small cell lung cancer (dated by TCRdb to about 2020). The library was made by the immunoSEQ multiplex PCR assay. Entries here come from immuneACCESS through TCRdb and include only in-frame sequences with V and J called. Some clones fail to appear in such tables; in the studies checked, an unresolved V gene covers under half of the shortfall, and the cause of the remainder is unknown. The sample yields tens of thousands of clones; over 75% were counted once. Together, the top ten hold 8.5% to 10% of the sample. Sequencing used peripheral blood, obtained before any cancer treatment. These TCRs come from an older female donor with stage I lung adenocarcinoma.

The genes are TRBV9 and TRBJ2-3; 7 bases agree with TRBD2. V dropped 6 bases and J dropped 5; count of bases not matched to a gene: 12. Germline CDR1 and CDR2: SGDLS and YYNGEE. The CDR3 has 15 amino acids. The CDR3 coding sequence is TGTGCCAGCAACCCCAGTGGGAGGGCTCGAGATACGCAGTATTTT. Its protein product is CASNPSGRARDTQYF.

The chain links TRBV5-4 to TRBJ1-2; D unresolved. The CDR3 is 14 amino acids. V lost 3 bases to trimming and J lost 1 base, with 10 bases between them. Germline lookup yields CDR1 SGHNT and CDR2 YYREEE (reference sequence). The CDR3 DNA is TGTGCCAGCAGCTCTGGGCCAGTTAACTATGGCTACACCTTC. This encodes CASSSGPVNYGYTF.

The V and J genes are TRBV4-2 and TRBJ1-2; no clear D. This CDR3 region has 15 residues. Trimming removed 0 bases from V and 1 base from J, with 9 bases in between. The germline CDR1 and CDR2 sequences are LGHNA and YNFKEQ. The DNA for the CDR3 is TGTGCCAGCAGCCAAGAGGCGGGGAGTAACTATGGCTACACCTTC. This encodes CASSQEAGSNYGYTF.

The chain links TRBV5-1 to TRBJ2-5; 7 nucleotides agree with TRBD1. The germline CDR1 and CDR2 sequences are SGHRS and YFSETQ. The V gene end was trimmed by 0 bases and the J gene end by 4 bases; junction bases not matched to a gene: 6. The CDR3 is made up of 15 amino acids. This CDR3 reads CASSLGQGGVETQYF. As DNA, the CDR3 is TGCGCCAGCAGCTTGGGACAGGGTGGCGTAGAGACCCAGTACTTC.

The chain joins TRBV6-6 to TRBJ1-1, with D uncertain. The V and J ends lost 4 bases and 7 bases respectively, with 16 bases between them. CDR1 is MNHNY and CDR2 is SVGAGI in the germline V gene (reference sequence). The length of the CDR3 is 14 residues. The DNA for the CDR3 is TGTGCCAGCAGTTTGCTTCAAGAAAAAGGTGAAGCTTTCTTT. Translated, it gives CASSLLQEKGEAFF.

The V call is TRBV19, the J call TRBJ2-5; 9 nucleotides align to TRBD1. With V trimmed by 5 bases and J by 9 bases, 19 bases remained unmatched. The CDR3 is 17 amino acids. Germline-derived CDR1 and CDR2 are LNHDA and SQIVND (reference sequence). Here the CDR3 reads CASSADRGLHAAPAQYF. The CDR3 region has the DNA TGTGCCAGTAGTGCGGACAGGGGCCTACACGCCGCCCCGGCCCAGTACTTC.

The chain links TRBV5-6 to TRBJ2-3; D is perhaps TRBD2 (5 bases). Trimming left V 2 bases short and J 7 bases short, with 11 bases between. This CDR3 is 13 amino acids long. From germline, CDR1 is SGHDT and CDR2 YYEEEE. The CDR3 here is CASSLSDSYTQYF. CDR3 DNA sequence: TGTGCCAGCAGCTTATCGGACTCCTATACGCAGTATTTT.

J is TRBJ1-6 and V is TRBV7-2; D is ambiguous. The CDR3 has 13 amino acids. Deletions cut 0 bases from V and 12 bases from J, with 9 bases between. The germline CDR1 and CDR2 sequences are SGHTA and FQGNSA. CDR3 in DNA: TGTGCCAGCAGCTTAGCGCGCCAAGAACCCCTCCACTTT. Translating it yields CASSLARQEPLHF.

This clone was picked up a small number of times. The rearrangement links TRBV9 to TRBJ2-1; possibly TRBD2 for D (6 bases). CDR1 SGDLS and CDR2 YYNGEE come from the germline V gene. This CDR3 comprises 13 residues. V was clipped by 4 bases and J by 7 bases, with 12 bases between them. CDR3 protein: CASSRDWNNEQFF. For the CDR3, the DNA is TGTGCCAGCAGCCGGGACTGGAATAATGAGCAGTTCTTC.

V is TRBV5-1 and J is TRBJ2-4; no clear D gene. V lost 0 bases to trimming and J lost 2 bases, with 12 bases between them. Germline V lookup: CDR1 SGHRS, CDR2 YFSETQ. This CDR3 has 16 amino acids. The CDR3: CASSLDVVGSKNIQYF. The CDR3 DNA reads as TGCGCCAGCAGCTTGGATGTGGTGGGTTCCAAAAACATTCAGTACTTC.

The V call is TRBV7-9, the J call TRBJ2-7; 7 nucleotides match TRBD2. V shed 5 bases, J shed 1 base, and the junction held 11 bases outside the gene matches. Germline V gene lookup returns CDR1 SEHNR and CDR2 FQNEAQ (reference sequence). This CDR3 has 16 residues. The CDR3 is CASSPPGEGSSYEQYF. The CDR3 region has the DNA TGTGCCAGCAGCCCCCCCGGGGAGGGGAGTTCCTACGAGCAGTACTTC.